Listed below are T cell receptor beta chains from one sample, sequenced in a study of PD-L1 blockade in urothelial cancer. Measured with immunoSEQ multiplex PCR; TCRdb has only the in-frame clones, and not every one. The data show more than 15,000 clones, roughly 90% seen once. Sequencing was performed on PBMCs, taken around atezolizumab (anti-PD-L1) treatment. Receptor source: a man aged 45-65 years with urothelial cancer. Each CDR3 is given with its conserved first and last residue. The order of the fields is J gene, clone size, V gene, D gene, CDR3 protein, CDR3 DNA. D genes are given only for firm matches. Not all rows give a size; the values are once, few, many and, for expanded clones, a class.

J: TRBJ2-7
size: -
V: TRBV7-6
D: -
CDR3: CASSSGVEQYF
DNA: TGTGCCAGCAGCTCCGGAGTTGAGCAGTACTTC

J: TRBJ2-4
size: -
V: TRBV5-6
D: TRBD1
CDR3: CASRGQGRENIQYF
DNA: TGTGCCAGCCGGGGACAGGGGAGGGAAAACATTCAGTACTTC

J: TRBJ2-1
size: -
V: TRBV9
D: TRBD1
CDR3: CASSGGQGINEQFF
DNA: TGTGCCAGCAGCGGTGGACAGGGGATTAATGAGCAGTTCTTC

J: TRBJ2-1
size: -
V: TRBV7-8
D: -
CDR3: CASSLATAASSYNEQFF
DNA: TGTGCCAGCAGCTTAGCGACGGCGGCCAGCTCCTACAATGAGCAGTTCTTC

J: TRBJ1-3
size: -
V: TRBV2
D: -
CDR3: CASSEAPPSRGDTIYF
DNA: TGTGCCAGCAGTGAAGCGCCTCCCTCCCGGGGAGACACCATATATTTT

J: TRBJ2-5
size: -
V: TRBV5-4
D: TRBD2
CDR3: CASSLWEGETQYF
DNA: TGTGCCAGCAGCTTATGGGAGGGGGAGACCCAGTACTTC

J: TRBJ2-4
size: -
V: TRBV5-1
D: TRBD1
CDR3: CASSLGGTALFQYF
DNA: TGCGCCAGCAGCTTGGGGGGGACAGCATTGTTTCAGTACTTC

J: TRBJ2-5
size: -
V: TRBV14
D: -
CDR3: CASSPQGETQYF
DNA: TGTGCCAGCAGCCCGCAGGGGGAGACCCAGTACTTC

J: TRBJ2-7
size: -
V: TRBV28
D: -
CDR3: CASEAGGLVYF
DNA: TGTGCCAGCGAGGCAGGGGGGCTTGTTTACTTC

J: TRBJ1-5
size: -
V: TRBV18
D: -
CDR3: CASSPDGGFNQPQHF
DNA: TGTGCCAGCTCACCGGATGGAGGATTCAATCAGCCCCAGCATTTT

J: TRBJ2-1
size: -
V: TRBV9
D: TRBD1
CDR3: CASSVGQGGFTEQFF
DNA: TGTGCCAGCAGCGTCGGACAGGGTGGTTTTACTGAGCAGTTCTTC

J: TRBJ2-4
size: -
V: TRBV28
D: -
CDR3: CASAVTAKNIQYF
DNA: TGTGCCAGTGCCGTGACAGCAAAAAACATTCAGTACTTC

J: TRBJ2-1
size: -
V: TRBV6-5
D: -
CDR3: CASSFRSATSYNEQFF
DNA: TGTGCCAGCAGTTTTCGTAGCGCTACCTCCTACAATGAGCAGTTCTTC

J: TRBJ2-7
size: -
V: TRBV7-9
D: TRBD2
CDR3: CASSRTSGSLYEQYF
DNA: TGTGCCAGCAGCCGGACTAGCGGGAGTCTCTACGAGCAGTACTTC

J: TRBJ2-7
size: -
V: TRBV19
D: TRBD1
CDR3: CASSIGTGVHEQYF
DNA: TGTGCCAGTAGTATAGGGACAGGGGTCCACGAGCAGTACTTC

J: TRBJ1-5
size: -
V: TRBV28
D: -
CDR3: CASSSAGTRVSNQPQHF
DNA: TGTGCCAGCAGTTCGGCAGGGACACGCGTTAGCAATCAGCCCCAGCATTTT

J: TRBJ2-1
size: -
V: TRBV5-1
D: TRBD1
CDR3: CASSPKDRAYNEQFF
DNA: TGCGCCAGCAGCCCAAAGGACAGGGCCTACAATGAGCAGTTCTTC

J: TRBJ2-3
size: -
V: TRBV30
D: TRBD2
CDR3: CAWGRAGTDTQYF
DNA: TGTGCCTGGGGGAGGGCGGGCACAGATACGCAGTATTTT

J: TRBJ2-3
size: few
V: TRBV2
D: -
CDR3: CASNGYTQYF
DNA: TGTGCCAGCAACGGGTATACGCAGTATTTT

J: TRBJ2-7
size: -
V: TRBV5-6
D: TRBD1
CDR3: CASSQGVGLPTREQYF
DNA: TGTGCCAGCAGTCAGGGGGTAGGCCTTCCAACCCGGGAGCAGTACTTC

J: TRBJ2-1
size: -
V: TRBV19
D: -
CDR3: CASSKWTPNEQFF
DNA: TGTGCCAGTAGTAAGTGGACTCCCAATGAGCAGTTCTTC

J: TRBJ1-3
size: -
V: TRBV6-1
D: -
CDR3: CASRPPGGNTIYF
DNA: TGTGCCAGCAGACCCCCGGGTGGAAACACCATATATTTT

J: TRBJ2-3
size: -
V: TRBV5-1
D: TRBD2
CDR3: CASSTSGSTDTQYF
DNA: TGCGCCAGCAGCACTAGCGGGAGCACAGATACGCAGTATTTT

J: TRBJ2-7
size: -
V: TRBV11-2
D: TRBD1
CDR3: CASSQGQGDYEQYF
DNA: TGTGCCAGCAGCCAGGGACAGGGGGACTACGAGCAGTACTTC

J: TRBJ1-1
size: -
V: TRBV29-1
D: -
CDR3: CSVTRQTTEAFF
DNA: TGCAGCGTGACTAGACAGACCACTGAAGCTTTCTTT

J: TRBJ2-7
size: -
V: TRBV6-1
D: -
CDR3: CVAYGGSYEQYF
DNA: TGTGTCGCTTACGGGGGCTCCTACGAGCAGTACTTC

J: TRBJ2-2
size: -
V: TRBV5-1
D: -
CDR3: CASGQQETRAGELFF
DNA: TGCGCCAGCGGCCAACAGGAGACAAGAGCCGGGGAGCTGTTTTTT

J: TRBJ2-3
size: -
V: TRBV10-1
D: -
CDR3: CASSEQANGGDTQYF
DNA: TGCGCCAGCAGTGAACAAGCAAATGGAGGAGATACGCAGTATTTT

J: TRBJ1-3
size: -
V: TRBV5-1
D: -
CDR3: CASSPEGLSGNTIYF
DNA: TGCGCCAGCAGCCCGGAAGGACTATCTGGAAACACCATATATTTT

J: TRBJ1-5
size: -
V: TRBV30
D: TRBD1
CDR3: CAWSAHRGNNQPQHF
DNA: TGTGCCTGGAGTGCCCACAGGGGAAACAATCAGCCCCAGCATTTT

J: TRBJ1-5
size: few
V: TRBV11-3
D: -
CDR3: CASSLGLQVFAPQHF
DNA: TGTGCCAGCAGCTTAGGTCTACAGGTCTTCGCGCCCCAGCATTTT

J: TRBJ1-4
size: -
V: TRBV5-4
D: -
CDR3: CASSSAPATNEKLFF
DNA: TGTGCCAGCAGCTCTGCGCCTGCAACTAATGAAAAACTGTTTTTT

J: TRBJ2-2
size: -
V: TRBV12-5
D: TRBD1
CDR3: CASGLVGGTGGDKLNTGELFF
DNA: TGTGCTAGTGGTTTGGTAGGAGGGACAGGGGGCGACAAATTGAACACCGGGGAGCTGTTTTTT

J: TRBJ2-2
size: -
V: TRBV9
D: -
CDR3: CASSVRQANTGELFF
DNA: TGTGCCAGCAGCGTTCGACAAGCGAACACCGGGGAGCTGTTTTTT

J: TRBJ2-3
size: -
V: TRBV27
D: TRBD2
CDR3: CASRSGTDSMAQYF
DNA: TGTGCCAGCAGAAGCGGGACGGATTCTATGGCGCAGTATTTT

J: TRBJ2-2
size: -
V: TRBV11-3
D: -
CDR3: CASSLDFWGESTGELFF
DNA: TGTGCCAGCAGCTTAGACTTCTGGGGGGAGAGCACCGGGGAGCTGTTTTTT

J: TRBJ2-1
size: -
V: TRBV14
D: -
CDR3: CASSLLVWRAPSNEQFF
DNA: TGTGCCAGCAGCCTCCTGGTTTGGCGGGCCCCCTCCAATGAGCAGTTCTTC

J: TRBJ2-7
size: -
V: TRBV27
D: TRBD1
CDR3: CASRARGQGITYEQYF
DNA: TGTGCCAGCAGGGCCCGGGGACAGGGGATCACCTACGAGCAGTACTTC

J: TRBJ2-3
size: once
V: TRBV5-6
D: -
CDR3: CASSGGPITDTQYF
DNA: TGTGCCAGCAGCGGAGGACCGATCACAGATACGCAGTATTTT

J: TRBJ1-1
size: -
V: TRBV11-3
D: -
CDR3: CASSTDSGQYTEAFF
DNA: TGTGCCAGCAGCACCGACAGTGGACAGTACACTGAAGCTTTCTTT

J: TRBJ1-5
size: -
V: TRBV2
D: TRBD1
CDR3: CATRDRESQPQHF
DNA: TGTGCCACCAGGGACAGGGAAAGTCAGCCCCAGCATTTT

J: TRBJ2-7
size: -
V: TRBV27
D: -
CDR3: CASSALAGMTYEQYF
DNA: TGTGCCAGCAGTGCCTTGGCGGGGATGACCTACGAGCAGTACTTC

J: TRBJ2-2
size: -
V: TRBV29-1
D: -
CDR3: CSVIEETGELFF
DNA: TGCAGCGTTATTGAGGAGACCGGGGAGCTGTTTTTT

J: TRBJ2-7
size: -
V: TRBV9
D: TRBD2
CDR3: CASSEGLAGDGEYEQYF
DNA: TGTGCCAGCAGCGAGGGACTAGCGGGAGACGGGGAATACGAGCAGTACTTC

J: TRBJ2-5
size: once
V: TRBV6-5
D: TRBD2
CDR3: CASSLAGGPWETQYF
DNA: TGTGCCAGCAGCCTAGCGGGGGGGCCTTGGGAGACCCAGTACTTC

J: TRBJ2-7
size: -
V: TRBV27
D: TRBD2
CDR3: CASSLAGGTYEQYF
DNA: TGTGCCAGCAGTTTAGCGGGAGGCACCTACGAGCAGTACTTC